What follows are 27 T cell receptor beta chains derived from one specimen sequenced in a study of cytomegalovirus exposure and HLA in healthy donors. Assay: immunoSEQ multiplex PCR; the TCRdb copy retains only in-frame clones and omits some. The data hold 250,000 to 400,000 clones, with 70% to 90% observed a single time. The sample taken for sequencing was PBMCs. The receptors derive from a man under 40 in good health and CMV-seronegative.

The chain links TRBV18 to TRBJ2-5; D may be TRBD1 (5 bases). V lost 5 bases to trimming and J lost 0 bases, with 13 bases between them. This CDR3 spans 15 amino acids. Germline V lookup: CDR1 KGHSH, CDR2 LQKENI. The CDR3 loop is CASSTAWGNQETQYF. CDR3 DNA sequence: TGTGCCAGCTCAACGGCCTGGGGCAACCAAGAGACCCAGTACTTC.

In this sample, this clone turned up once. The chain combines TRBV6-6 with TRBJ1-2, with 7 bases fitting TRBD1. The CDR3 sequence is 14 residues long. After removal of 6 bases from V and 5 bases from J, the junction contained 9 bases not matched to a gene. CDR1 and CDR2 (germline): MNHNY, SVGAGI (reference sequence). For the CDR3, the DNA is TGTGCCAGCAGGCTGACAGGGATGGGATATGGCTACACCTTC. This translates into CASRLTGMGYGYTF.

For the CDR3, the DNA is TGTGCCAGCAGCCACGGGACAGGGGGTTCCGTCGACGAGCAGTACTTC. This gives the protein CASSHGTGGSVDEQYF. The chain couples TRBV5-8 to TRBJ2-7; 11 bases match TRBD1. The CDR3 is made up of 16 amino acids. Trimming removed 4 bases from V and 5 bases from J; junction bases left unmatched: 11. CDR1 and CDR2 from the germline V gene are SGHTS and YDEGEE.

Sample share makes this clone medium-sized. The V gene is TRBV6-4, the J gene TRBJ2-1, with 8 positions matching TRBD2. J gave up 7 bases and V 6 bases, and 11 bases lay outside the gene matches. CDR1 and CDR2 (germline): MRHNA, SNTAGT. The length of the CDR3 is 15 residues. The CDR3 region is CASSAGLGGGNEQFF. CDR3 coding DNA: TGTGCCAGCAGCGCGGGACTAGGGGGGGGGAATGAGCAGTTCTTC.

The rearrangement joins TRBV6-5 to TRBJ1-5; D is possibly TRBD1 (6 bases). This CDR3 is built from 14 residues. Germline lookup yields CDR1 MNHEY and CDR2 SVGAGI. V gave up 7 bases and J gave up 4 bases, with 14 bases separating them. CDR3 residues: CASTLSQGNQPQHF. In nucleotides, the CDR3 is TGTGCCAGCACCCTGTCGCAGGGGAATCAGCCCCAGCATTTT.

The CDR3 DNA sequence: TGTGCCAGGGGGGGGACAAACCAAGAGACCCAGTACTTC. The encoded protein is CARGGTNQETQYF. The chain couples TRBV6-4 to TRBJ2-5; maybe TRBD2 (7 bases). The germline gives CDR1 MRHNA, CDR2 SNTAGT. Trimming took off 9 bases at V and 0 bases at J, with 11 bases between the two ends. This CDR3 comprises 13 residues.

V gene TRBV11-2 combines with J gene TRBJ1-4; D remains ambiguous. The V end was cut by 1 base, the J end by 8 bases, with 14 bases between. Germline V gene sequence: CDR1 SGHAT, CDR2 FQNNGV. The CDR3 covers 15 residues. In DNA, the CDR3 is TGTGCCAGCAGCTTAGCTGGAGGCAGTCGAGAAAAACTGTTTTTT. Amino acids: CASSLAGGSREKLFF.

The chain couples TRBV7-8 to TRBJ1-2; 7 nucleotides line up with TRBD1. There are 14 residues in the CDR3. V lost 1 base and J lost 3; bases outside the gene matches: 2. Germline CDR1 SGHVS, CDR2 FQNEAQ. CDR3 region: CASSLDGTDYGYTF. The CDR3 region has the DNA TGTGCCAGCAGCTTAGATGGGACAGACTATGGCTACACCTTC. The variable domain in full, completed from reference TRBV7-8 and TRBJ1-2, reads GAGVSQSPRYKVAKRGQDVALRCDPISGHVSLFWYQQALGQGPEFLTYFQNEAQLDKSGLPSDRFFAERPEGSVSTLKIQRTQQEDSAVYLCASSLDGTDYGYTFGSGTRLTVV.

The rearrangement links TRBV15 to TRBJ1-5, with D possibly TRBD1 on 6 matching bases. This CDR3 has 17 amino acids. Per germline, CDR1 LNHNV and CDR2 YYDKDF (reference sequence). Trimming removed 2 bases at V and 0 bases at J, with 14 bases between. The CDR3, as DNA: TGTGCCACCAGCAGACCCCGGACAGACTATAGCAATCAGCCCCAGCATTTT. Its translation is CATSRPRTDYSNQPQHF.

The gene calls are TRBV5-4 and TRBJ2-3; TRBD2 aligns across 8 bases. Germline V gene sequence: CDR1 SGHNT, CDR2 YYREEE (reference sequence). The junction had 4 bases not matched to a gene; V was cut back by 0 bases and J by 1 base. CDR3 length equals 16 residues. CDR3 nucleotide sequence: TGTGCCAGCAGCTTGGGTCCGCGGGGGGGCACAGATACGCAGTATTTT. Translation gives CASSLGPRGGTDTQYF.

The chain recombines TRBV29-1 with TRBJ1-4, with TRBD1 as a possible D gene (6 bases). The CDR3 is 13 amino acids. Per the germline V gene, CDR1 is SQVTM and CDR2 is ANQGSEA. V lost 4 bases, J lost 7 bases, and 13 bases lay in between. CDR3 coding DNA: TGCAGCGTTGCTGGGGGCAGGAGTGAAAAACTGTTTTTT. Translation: CSVAGGRSEKLFF.

The V and J genes are TRBV5-6 and TRBJ2-4; D possibly corresponds to TRBD2 (5 bases). The CDR3 contains 16 residues. V was shortened by 4 bases and J by 2 bases, with 16 bases between the two germline ends. Germline lookup yields CDR1 SGHDT and CDR2 YYEEEE. CDR3 DNA sequence: TGTGCCAGCAGCCGCGTACCCGAGGGATCCAAAAACATTCAGTACTTC. The encoded protein is CASSRVPEGSKNIQYF. The whole variable domain, remainder taken from reference TRBV5-6 and TRBJ2-4, is DAGVTQSPTHLIKTRGQQVTLRCSPKSGHDTVSWYQQALGQGPQFIFQYYEEEERQRGNFPDRFSGHQFPNYSSELNVNALLLGDSALYLCASSRVPEGSKNIQYFGAGTRLSVL.

V gene TRBV10-3 combines with J gene TRBJ1-6; weak D call: TRBD1 (6 bases). Trimming removed 7 bases from V and 9 bases from J, with 16 bases in between. Germline V gives CDR1 ENHRY, CDR2 SYGVKD. The length of the CDR3 is 14 residues. CDR3 in DNA: TGTGCCATCAAGTCGGCAGGGGAACGTTCACCCCTCCACTTT. Protein product: CAIKSAGERSPLHF.

There are a few counts of this clone. This same CDR3 is encoded by further DNA sequences in the sample. This chain uses TRBV6-5 with TRBJ2-2; the D gene is possibly TRBD2 (6 bases). Trimming took 0 bases from V and 1 from J, leaving 6 bases between them. Germline CDR1 and CDR2: MNHEY and SVGAGI. The CDR3 extends over 15 amino acids. The DNA for the CDR3 is TGTGCCAGCAGTTACTCCGGGGGGAACACCGGGGAGCTGTTTTTT. Translating it yields CASSYSGGNTGELFF.

This clone was recorded only once. The gene calls are TRBV19 and TRBJ2-7; 8 bases align to TRBD1. Losses at the gene ends were 3 bases for V and 2 bases for J; bases not matched to a gene: 3. The length of the CDR3 is 14 residues. CDR1 LNHDA and CDR2 SQIVND come from the germline V gene (reference sequence). The CDR3 region is CASSIDRGPYEQYF. The CDR3 nucleotides read TGTGCCAGTAGTATCGACAGGGGCCCCTACGAGCAGTACTTC.

The chain recombines TRBV7-7 with TRBJ2-1; 10 nucleotides align to TRBD2. CDR1 is SSHAT, CDR2 FNYEAQ, per germline (reference sequence). V was pared by 1 base and J by 8 bases, with 5 bases of the junction left unmatched. CDR3 length: 15 residues. The chain's CDR3 is CASSLERGGRYEQFF. CDR3 coding DNA: TGTGCCAGCAGCTTAGAGCGGGGGGGCCGCTATGAGCAGTTCTTC.

The chain combines TRBV11-3 with TRBJ2-7; 11 positions agree with TRBD1. The CDR3 has 15 amino acids. The V gene's germline CDR1 is SGHNT and CDR2 YENEEA. Unmatched junction bases numbered 5, after V lost 4 bases and J lost 3 bases. The CDR3 is CASSSPGQGVYEQYF. The CDR3 coding sequence is TGTGCCAGCAGCTCTCCGGGACAGGGGGTCTACGAGCAGTACTTC.

This chain links TRBV6-5 with TRBJ2-7; no reliable D call. V was cut by 2 bases and J by 2 bases, with 7 bases left in between. This CDR3 contains 13 residues. Germline CDR1 is MNHEY and CDR2 is SVGAGI. This CDR3 is CASSYGSTYEQYF. CDR3 DNA sequence: TGTGCCAGCAGTTACGGTTCTACCTACGAGCAGTACTTC.

The chain couples TRBV4-1 to TRBJ2-1; D call uncertain. The CDR3 sequence is 15 residues long. Trimming cost V 4 bases and J 9 bases, with 19 bases left between them. Germline V lookup: CDR1 MGHRA, CDR2 YSYEKL. In nucleotides, the CDR3 is TGCGCCAGCAGCCCAACGCCCCTACTATCTTCTGAGCAGTTCTTC. Protein sequence: CASSPTPLLSSEQFF.

The chain combines TRBV12-2 with TRBJ1-6; no check of the table's D call, TRBD1, against the DNA was made. TRBV12-2 corresponds to a pseudogene. This CDR3 has 20 amino acids. Written as DNA, the CDR3 is TGTGCAAGTCGCTTATCACAGGGCGGAAAGCCGTGGAGTACATCTACACCCCTCCACTTT. It is translated as CASRLSQGGKPWSTSTPLHF.

V gene TRBV5-1 combines with J gene TRBJ1-2; D not resolved. Trimming removed 1 base at V and 5 bases at J, with 9 bases between. This CDR3 contains 13 residues. Per germline, CDR1 SGHRS and CDR2 YFSETQ. The CDR3 is CASSLKGEYGYTF. CDR3 nucleotide sequence: TGCGCCAGCAGCTTGAAGGGAGAATATGGCTACACCTTC.

The rearrangement joins TRBV15 to TRBJ2-4; 8 bases fit TRBD1. CDR1 is LNHNV and CDR2 is YYDKDF in the germline V gene (reference sequence). CDR3 size: 18 residues. The V gene end was trimmed by 5 bases and the J gene end by 0 bases; junction bases not matched to a gene: 12. CDR3 sequence: CATSSDRVGVLAKNIQYF. In nucleotides, the CDR3 is TGTGCCACCAGCTCGGACAGGGTGGGGGTACTAGCCAAAAACATTCAGTACTTC.

This clone was detected only once. The chain recombines TRBV11-2 with TRBJ2-7, with TRBD1 matching over 8 bases. CDR1 is SGHAT, CDR2 FQNNGV, per germline. With V trimmed by 2 bases and J by 5 bases, 8 bases remained unmatched. The CDR3 is made up of 15 amino acids. CDR3 amino acids: CASSLSRDRGHEQYF. The DNA for the CDR3 is TGTGCCAGCAGCTTATCGAGAGACAGGGGACACGAGCAGTACTTC.

This clone has just one count. This rearrangement joins TRBV7-9 to TRBJ1-1, with D maybe TRBD1 (5 bases). Germline V gene data show CDR1 as SEHNR and CDR2 as FQNEAQ (reference sequence). This CDR3 region has 14 residues. V was trimmed by 2 bases and J by 1 base, leaving 8 bases between them. The CDR3 DNA follows: TGTGCCAGCAGCTTAAGACAGCAGAACACTGAAGCTTTCTTT. It translates to CASSLRQQNTEAFF.

This chain connects TRBV7-8 to TRBJ1-2; 7 nucleotides align to TRBD1. Germline V CDR1 and CDR2: SGHVS, FQNEAQ. With V trimmed by 5 bases and J by 7 bases, 10 bases remained unmatched. The CDR3 length is 14 residues. The DNA of the CDR3 is TGTGCCAGCAGCCTTTTTGACAGGGCCGGTGGCTACACCTTC. It translates to CASSLFDRAGGYTF.

The chain carries TRBV2 and TRBJ1-2; no reliable D call. V was shortened by 4 bases and J by 10 bases, with 10 bases between the two germline ends. The CDR3 is made up of 11 amino acids. Germline loops: CDR1 SNHLY, CDR2 FYNNEI. For the CDR3, the DNA is TGTGCCAGCAGTGGAGGAGAAATCTACACCTTC. This encodes CASSGGEIYTF.

The gene calls are TRBV19 and TRBJ2-5; 7 bases fit TRBD1. This CDR3 comprises 12 residues. From germline, CDR1 is LNHDA and CDR2 SQIVND (reference sequence). The V and J ends lost 6 bases and 4 bases, in that order; junction bases with no gene match: 2. CDR3 nucleotide sequence: TGTGCCAGTAGCCGGGACAGAGAGACCCAGTACTTC. It translates to CASSRDRETQYF. Drawing the rest from reference TRBV19 and TRBJ2-5, the complete variable domain is DGGITQSPKYLFRKEGQNVTLSCEQNLNHDAMYWYRQDPGQGLRLIYYSQIVNDFQKGDIAEGYSVSREKKESFPLTVTSAQKNPTAFYLCASSRDRETQYFGPGTRLLVL.